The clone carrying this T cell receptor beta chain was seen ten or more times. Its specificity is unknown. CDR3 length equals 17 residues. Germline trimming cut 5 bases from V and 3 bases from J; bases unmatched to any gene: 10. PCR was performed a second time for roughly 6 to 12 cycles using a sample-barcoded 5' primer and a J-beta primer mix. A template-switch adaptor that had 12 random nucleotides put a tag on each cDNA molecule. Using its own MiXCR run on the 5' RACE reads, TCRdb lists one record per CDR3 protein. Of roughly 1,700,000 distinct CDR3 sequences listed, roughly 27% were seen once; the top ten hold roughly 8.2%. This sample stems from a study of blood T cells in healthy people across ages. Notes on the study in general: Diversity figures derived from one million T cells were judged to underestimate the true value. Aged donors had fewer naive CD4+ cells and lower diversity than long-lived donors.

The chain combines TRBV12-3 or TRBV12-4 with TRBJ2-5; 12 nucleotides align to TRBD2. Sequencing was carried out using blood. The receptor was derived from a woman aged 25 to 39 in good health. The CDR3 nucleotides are TGTGCCAGCAGTAGACTAGCGGGGGAAGGACCTAAAGAGACCCAGTACTTC. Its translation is CASSRLAGEGPKETQYF.